Listed below are T cell receptor beta chains from one sample, sequenced in a study of T cell clones after liver transplantation. Repertoires were generated with immunoSEQ multiplex PCR, while TCRdb's copy carries only in-frame clones and drops some. The repertoire holds tens of thousands of clones, 60% to 80% seen once, with around 9.7% in the top ten. This sample comprised CD4+ T cells from blood, obtained at the 22-month timepoint. All receptors derive from a human patient who received a liver transplant. Some T cells may originate from the graft donor. CDR3s include the opening cysteine and the closing phenylalanine or tryptophan. Each record gives: clone size, D gene, V gene, J gene, CDR3 protein, CDR3 DNA. The D gene is left open where the match is weak. For some rows the clone size is stated as once, few or many, or as a class when expanded; others skip it.

clone size: .; D gene: .; V gene: TRBV4-2; J gene: TRBJ1-6; CDR3 protein: CASSQGQRYDLSSYNSPLHF; CDR3 DNA: TGTGCCAGCAGCCAAGGACAACGATACGACCTGAGCTCCTATAATTCACCCCTCCACTTT
clone size: .; D gene: .; V gene: TRBV20-1; J gene: TRBJ1-1; CDR3 protein: CSAPQLGKAFF; CDR3 DNA: TGCAGTGCTCCTCAGCTGGGGAAAGCTTTCTTT
clone size: .; D gene: TRBD2; V gene: TRBV18; J gene: TRBJ2-7; CDR3 protein: CASSPPNSGGANEQYF; CDR3 DNA: TGTGCCAGCTCACCACCGAATAGCGGGGGGGCCAACGAGCAGTACTTC
clone size: .; D gene: TRBD1; V gene: TRBV7-2; J gene: TRBJ1-2; CDR3 protein: CASSWDSSYGYTF; CDR3 DNA: TGTGCCAGCAGTTGGGACAGCTCTTATGGCTACACCTTC
clone size: few; D gene: .; V gene: TRBV6-1; J gene: TRBJ2-2; CDR3 protein: CASSEVVKNTGELFF; CDR3 DNA: TGTGCCAGCAGTGAAGTGGTGAAGAACACCGGGGAGCTGTTTTTT
clone size: few; D gene: TRBD1; V gene: TRBV5-1; J gene: TRBJ2-5; CDR3 protein: CASRRTGDETQYF; CDR3 DNA: TGCGCCAGCAGACGAACAGGGGACGAGACCCAGTACTTC
clone size: .; D gene: .; V gene: TRBV7-2; J gene: TRBJ1-4; CDR3 protein: CASSLANLATTNEKLFF; CDR3 DNA: TGTGCCAGCAGCTTAGCAAATTTAGCGACAACTAATGAAAAACTGTTTTTT
clone size: .; D gene: .; V gene: TRBV7-9; J gene: TRBJ2-5; CDR3 protein: CASSLQVGQVQETQYF; CDR3 DNA: TGTGCCAGCAGCTTACAGGTGGGGCAGGTCCAAGAGACCCAGTACTTC
clone size: .; D gene: .; V gene: TRBV20-1; J gene: TRBJ2-7; CDR3 protein: CSAAAYEQYF; CDR3 DNA: TGCAGTGCTGCCGCCTACGAGCAGTACTTC
clone size: many; D gene: TRBD1; V gene: TRBV7-9; J gene: TRBJ1-2; CDR3 protein: CASSLARGGGDYGYTF; CDR3 DNA: TGTGCCAGCAGCTTAGCGCGAGGAGGGGGCGACTATGGCTACACCTTC
clone size: few; D gene: TRBD1; V gene: TRBV2; J gene: TRBJ2-4; CDR3 protein: CASSASGQGARGKNIQYF; CDR3 DNA: TGTGCCAGCAGTGCCTCGGGACAGGGGGCTCGGGGCAAAAACATTCAGTACTTC
clone size: .; D gene: TRBD1; V gene: TRBV7-2; J gene: TRBJ1-6; CDR3 protein: CASSVHGQGYNSPLHF; CDR3 DNA: TGTGCCAGCAGCGTCCATGGACAGGGGTATAATTCACCCCTCCACTTT
clone size: few; D gene: .; V gene: TRBV18; J gene: TRBJ2-7; CDR3 protein: CASSPLGTYEQYF; CDR3 DNA: TGTGCCAGCTCACCACTCGGAACCTACGAGCAGTACTTC
clone size: .; D gene: TRBD1; V gene: TRBV5-1; J gene: TRBJ1-4; CDR3 protein: CASRLTGQADEKLFF; CDR3 DNA: TGCGCCAGCAGACTGACGGGACAGGCCGATGAAAAACTGTTTTTT